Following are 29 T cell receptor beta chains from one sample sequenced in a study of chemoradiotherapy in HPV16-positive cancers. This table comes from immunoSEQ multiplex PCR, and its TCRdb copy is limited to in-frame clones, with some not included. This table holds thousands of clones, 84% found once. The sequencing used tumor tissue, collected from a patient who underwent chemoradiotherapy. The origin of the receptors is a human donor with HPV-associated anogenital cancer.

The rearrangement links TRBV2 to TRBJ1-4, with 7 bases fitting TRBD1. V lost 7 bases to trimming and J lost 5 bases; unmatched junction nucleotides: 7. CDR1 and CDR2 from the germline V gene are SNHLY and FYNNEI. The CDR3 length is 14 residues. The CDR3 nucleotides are TGTGCCAGCAAGGGGGACAGCCTCAATGAAAAACTGTTTTTT. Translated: CASKGDSLNEKLFF.

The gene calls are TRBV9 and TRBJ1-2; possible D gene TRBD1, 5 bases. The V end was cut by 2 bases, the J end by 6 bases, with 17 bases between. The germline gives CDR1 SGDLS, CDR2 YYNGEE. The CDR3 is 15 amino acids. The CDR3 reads CASSVDAGTLNGYTF. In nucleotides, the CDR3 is TGTGCCAGCAGCGTGGACGCCGGGACCTTGAATGGCTACACCTTC.

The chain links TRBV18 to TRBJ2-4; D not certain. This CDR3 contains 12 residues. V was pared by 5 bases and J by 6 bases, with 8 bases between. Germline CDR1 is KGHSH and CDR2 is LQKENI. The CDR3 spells CASSGDGNIQYF. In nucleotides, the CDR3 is TGTGCCAGCTCAGGCGACGGAAACATTCAGTACTTC.

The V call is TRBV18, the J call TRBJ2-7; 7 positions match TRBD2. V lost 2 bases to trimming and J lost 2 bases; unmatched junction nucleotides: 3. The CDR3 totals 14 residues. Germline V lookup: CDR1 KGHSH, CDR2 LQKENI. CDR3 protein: CASSPTGGPYEQYF. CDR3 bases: TGTGCCAGCTCACCAACGGGGGGTCCCTACGAGCAGTACTTC.

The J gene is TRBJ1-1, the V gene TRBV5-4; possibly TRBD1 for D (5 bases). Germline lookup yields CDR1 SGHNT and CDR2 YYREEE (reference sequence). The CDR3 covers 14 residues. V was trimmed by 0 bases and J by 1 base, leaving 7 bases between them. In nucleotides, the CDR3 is TGTGCCAGCAGCTTGGGGACACGGAACACTGAAGCTTTCTTT. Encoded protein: CASSLGTRNTEAFF. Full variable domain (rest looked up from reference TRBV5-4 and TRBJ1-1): ETGVTQSPTHLIKTRGQQVTLRCSSQSGHNTVSWYQQALGQGPQFIFQYYREEENGRGNFPPRFSGLQFPNYSSELNVNALELDDSALYLCASSLGTRNTEAFFGQGTRLTVV.

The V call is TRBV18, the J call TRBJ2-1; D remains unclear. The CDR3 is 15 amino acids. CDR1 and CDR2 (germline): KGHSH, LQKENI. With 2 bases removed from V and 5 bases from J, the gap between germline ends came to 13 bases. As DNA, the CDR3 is TGTGCCAGCTCACCATATCGATCAGAAAACAATGAGCAGTTCTTC. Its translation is CASSPYRSENNEQFF.

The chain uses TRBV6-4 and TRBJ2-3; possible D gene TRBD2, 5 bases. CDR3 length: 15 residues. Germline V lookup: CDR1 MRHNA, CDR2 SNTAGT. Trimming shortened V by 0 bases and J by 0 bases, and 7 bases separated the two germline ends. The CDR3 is CASSDSGGSTDTQYF. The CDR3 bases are TGTGCCAGCAGTGACTCCGGCGGGAGCACAGATACGCAGTATTTT.

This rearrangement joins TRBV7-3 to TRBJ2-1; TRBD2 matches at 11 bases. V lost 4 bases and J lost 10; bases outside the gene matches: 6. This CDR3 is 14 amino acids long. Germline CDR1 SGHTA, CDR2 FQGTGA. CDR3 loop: CASSSVLAGGEQFF. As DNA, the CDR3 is TGTGCCAGCAGCTCGGTCCTAGCGGGGGGCGAGCAGTTCTTC.

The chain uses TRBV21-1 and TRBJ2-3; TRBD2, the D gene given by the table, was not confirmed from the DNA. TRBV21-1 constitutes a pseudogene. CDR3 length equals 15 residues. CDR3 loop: CASSRTSGSTDTQYF. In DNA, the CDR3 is TGTGCCAGCAGCAGGACTAGCGGGAGCACAGATACGCAGTATTTT.

The CDR3: CASSQDGGLNYEQYF. The CDR3 DNA follows: TGTGCCAGCAGCCAAGACGGAGGACTAAACTACGAGCAGTACTTC. The chain links TRBV4-2 to TRBJ2-7; D might be TRBD2 (6 bases). The germline gives CDR1 LGHNA, CDR2 YNFKEQ. The CDR3 spans 15 residues. Trimming removed 0 bases from V and 3 bases from J, with 12 bases in between.

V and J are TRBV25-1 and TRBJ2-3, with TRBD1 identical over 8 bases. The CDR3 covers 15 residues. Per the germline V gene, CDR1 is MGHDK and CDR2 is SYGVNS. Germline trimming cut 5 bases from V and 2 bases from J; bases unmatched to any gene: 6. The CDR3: CASSKPGQDTDTQYF. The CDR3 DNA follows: TGTGCCAGCAGTAAACCGGGACAGGACACAGATACGCAGTATTTT.

Written as DNA, the CDR3 is TGTGCCAGCAGCGTAGCGGGGGCGGGTGAGCAGTTCTTC. This translates into CASSVAGAGEQFF. This chain uses TRBV9 with TRBJ2-1; either TRBD1 or TRBD2 may fit D (6 bases each). V shed 0 bases and J shed 9 bases, with 10 bases lying between them. The CDR3 is 13 amino acids. Per germline, CDR1 SGDLS and CDR2 YYNGEE.

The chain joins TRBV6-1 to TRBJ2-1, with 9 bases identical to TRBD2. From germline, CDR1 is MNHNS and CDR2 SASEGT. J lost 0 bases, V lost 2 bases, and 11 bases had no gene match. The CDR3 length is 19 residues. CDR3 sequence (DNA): TGTGCCAGCAGTGAAATGAAGGGCGGGAGGGCGAGCTCCTACAATGAGCAGTTCTTC. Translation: CASSEMKGGRASSYNEQFF.

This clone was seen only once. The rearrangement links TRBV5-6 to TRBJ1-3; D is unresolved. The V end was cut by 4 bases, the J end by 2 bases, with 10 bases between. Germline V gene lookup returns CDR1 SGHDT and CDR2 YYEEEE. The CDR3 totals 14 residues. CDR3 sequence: CASSLRDAGNTIYF. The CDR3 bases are TGTGCCAGCAGCCTACGAGACGCTGGAAACACCATATATTTT.

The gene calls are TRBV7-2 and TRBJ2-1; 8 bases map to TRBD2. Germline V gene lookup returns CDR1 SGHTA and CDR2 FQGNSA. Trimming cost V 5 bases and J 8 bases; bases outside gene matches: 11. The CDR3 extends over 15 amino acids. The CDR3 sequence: CASSQPVAGWYEQFF. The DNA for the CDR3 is TGTGCCAGCAGCCAACCTGTAGCGGGATGGTATGAGCAGTTCTTC.

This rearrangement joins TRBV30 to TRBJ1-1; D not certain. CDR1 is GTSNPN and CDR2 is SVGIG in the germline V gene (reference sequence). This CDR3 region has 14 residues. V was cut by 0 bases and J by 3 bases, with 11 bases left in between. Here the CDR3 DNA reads TGTGCCTGGAGTGTAATGGGCGGATACACTGAAGCTTTCTTT. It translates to CAWSVMGGYTEAFF.

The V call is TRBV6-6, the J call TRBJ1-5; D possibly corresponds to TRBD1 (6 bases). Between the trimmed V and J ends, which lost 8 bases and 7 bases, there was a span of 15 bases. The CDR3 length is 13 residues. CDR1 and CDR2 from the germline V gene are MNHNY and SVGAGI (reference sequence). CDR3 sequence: CASGGGLGQPQHF. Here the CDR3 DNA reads TGTGCCAGCGGGGGCGGTTTGGGACAGCCCCAGCATTTT.

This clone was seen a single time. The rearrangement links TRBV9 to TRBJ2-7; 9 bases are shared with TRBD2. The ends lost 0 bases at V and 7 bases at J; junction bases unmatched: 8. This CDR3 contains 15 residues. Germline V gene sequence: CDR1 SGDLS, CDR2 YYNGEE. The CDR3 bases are TGTGCCAGCAGCGTAGATCCAGCGGGGGGATTTGAGCAGTACTTC. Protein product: CASSVDPAGGFEQYF.

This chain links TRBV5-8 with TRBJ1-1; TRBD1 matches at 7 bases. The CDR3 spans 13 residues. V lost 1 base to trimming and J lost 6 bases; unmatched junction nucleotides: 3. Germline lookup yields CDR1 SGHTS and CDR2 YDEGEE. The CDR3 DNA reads TGTGCCAGCAGCTTGTACAGGGGCTCTGAAGCTTTCTTT. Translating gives CASSLYRGSEAFF.

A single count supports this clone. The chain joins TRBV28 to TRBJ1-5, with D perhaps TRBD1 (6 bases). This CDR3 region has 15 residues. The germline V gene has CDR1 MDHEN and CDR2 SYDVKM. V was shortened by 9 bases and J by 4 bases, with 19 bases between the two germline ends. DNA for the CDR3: TGTGCCAGAGGGGGAAAGGGGAAGGGAAATCAGCCCCAGCATTTT. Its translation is CARGGKGKGNQPQHF. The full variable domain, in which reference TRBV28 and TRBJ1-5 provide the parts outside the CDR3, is DVKVTQSSRYLVKRTGEKVFLECVQDMDHENMFWYRQDPGLGLRLIYFSYDVKMKEKGDIPEGYSVSREKKERFSLILESASTNQTSMYLCARGGKGKGNQPQHFGDGTRLSIL.

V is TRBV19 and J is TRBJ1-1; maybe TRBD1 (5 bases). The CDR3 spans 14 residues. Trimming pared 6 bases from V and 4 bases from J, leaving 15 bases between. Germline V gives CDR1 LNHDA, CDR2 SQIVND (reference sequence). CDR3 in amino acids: CASSPKWGGTEAFF. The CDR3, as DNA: TGTGCCAGTAGCCCTAAGTGGGGCGGCACTGAAGCTTTCTTT. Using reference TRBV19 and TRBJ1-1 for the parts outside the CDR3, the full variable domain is DGGITQSPKYLFRKEGQNVTLSCEQNLNHDAMYWYRQDPGQGLRLIYYSQIVNDFQKGDIAEGYSVSREKKESFPLTVTSAQKNPTAFYLCASSPKWGGTEAFFGQGTRLTVV.

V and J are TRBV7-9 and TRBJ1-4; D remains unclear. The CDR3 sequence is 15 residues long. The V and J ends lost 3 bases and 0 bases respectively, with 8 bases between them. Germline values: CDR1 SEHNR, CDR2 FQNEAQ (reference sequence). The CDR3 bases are TGTGCCAGCAGCTTCCGAAATCCAACTAATGAAAAACTGTTTTTT. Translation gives CASSFRNPTNEKLFF.

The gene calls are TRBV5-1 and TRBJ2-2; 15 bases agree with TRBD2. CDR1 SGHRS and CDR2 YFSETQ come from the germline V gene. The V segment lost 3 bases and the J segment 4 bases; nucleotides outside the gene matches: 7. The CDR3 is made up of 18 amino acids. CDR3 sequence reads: CASSWTSGRAFGTGELFF. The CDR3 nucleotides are TGCGCCAGCAGCTGGACTAGCGGGAGGGCCTTTGGCACCGGGGAGCTGTTTTTT.

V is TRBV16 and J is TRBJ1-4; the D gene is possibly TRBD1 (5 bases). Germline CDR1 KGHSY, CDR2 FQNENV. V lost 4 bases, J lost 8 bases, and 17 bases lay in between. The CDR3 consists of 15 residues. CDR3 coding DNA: TGTGCCAGCAGCCCTGGCGGGAACAGACAGGAAAAACTGTTTTTT. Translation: CASSPGGNRQEKLFF.

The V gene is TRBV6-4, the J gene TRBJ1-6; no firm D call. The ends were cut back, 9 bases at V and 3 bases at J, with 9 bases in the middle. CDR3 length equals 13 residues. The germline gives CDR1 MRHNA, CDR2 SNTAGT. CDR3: CARSPYYNSPLHF. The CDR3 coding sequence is TGTGCCAGAAGCCCATACTATAATTCACCCCTCCACTTT.

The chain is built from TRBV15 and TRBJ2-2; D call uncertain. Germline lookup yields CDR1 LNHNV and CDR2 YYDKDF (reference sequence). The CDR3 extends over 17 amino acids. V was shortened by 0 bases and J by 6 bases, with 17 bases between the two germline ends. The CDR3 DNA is TGTGCCACCAGCAGAGATGGGGTACCGGGCAAGGCCGGGGAGCTGTTTTTT. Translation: CATSRDGVPGKAGELFF.

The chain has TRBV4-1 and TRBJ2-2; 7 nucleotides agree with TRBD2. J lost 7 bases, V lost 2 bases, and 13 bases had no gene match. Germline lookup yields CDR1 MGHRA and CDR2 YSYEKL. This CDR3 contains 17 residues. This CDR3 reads CASSQTKSGVLGGELFF. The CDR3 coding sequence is TGCGCCAGCAGCCAAACTAAAAGCGGGGTCCTCGGCGGGGAGCTGTTTTTT.

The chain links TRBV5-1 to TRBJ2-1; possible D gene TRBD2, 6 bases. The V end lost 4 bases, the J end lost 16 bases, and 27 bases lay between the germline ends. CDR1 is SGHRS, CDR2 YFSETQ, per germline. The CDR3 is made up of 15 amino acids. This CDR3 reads CASSPEGARPTEGFF. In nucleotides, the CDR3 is TGCGCCAGCAGCCCGGAGGGCGCCAGGCCCACAGAGGGATTCTTC.

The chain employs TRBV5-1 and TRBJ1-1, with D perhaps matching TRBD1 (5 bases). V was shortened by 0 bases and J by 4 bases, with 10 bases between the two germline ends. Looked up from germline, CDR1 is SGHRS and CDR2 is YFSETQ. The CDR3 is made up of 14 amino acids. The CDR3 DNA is TGCGCCAGCAGCTTGGAACCAGGGCGCACTGAAGCTTTCTTT. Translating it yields CASSLEPGRTEAFF.